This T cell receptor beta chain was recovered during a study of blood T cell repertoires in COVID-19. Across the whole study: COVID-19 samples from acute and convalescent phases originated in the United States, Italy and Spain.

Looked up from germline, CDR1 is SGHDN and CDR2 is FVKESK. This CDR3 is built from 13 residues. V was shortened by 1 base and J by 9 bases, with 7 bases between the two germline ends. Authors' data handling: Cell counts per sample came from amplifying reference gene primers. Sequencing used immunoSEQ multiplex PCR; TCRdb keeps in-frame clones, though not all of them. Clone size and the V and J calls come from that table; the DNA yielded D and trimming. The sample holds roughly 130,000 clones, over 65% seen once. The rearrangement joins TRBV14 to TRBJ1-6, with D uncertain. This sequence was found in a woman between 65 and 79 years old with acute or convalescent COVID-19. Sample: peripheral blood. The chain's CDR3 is CASSQGSGSPLHF. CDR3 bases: TGTGCCAGCAGCCAAGGTTCAGGTTCACCCCTCCACTTT.